This entry lists 30 T cell receptor beta chains sequenced from one sample in a study of blood T cells in healthy people across ages. Alongside a J-beta primer mix, a sample-barcoded 5' primer served in a second PCR lasting about 7 to 11 cycles. TCRdb re-analysed the 5' RACE reads in MiXCR, keeping a single row per CDR3 protein. This repertoire shows some 1.4 million distinct CDR3 sequences, around 42% found once; its top ten account for approximately 7.9%. The sample consisted of blood. Source of these receptors: a woman between 18 and 30 years old in good health.

This clonotype was counted between two and nine times. V and J are TRBV10-3 and TRBJ2-3; 10 positions agree with TRBD1. CDR3 length equals 16 residues. Germline-derived CDR1 and CDR2 are ENHRY and SYGVKD. V lost 6 bases and J lost 3; bases outside the gene matches: 9. The CDR3 here is CAIRSRQGAKTDTQYF. The CDR3 bases are TGTGCCATCAGATCCCGACAGGGGGCGAAAACAGATACGCAGTATTTT.

The rearrangement uses TRBV9 and TRBJ2-1, with 13 positions matching TRBD2. The junction had 10 bases not matched to a gene; V was cut back by 4 bases and J by 9 bases. CDR3 size: 16 residues. From germline, CDR1 is SGDLS and CDR2 YYNGEE. The CDR3 DNA sequence: TGTGCCAGCAGCTTTCCCGGGACTAGCGGGATAGGTGAGCAGTTCTTC. Translation: CASSFPGTSGIGEQFF.

J is TRBJ1-4 and V is TRBV29-1, with 8 positions matching TRBD1. This CDR3 is 15 amino acids long. The germline CDR1 and CDR2 sequences are SQVTM and ANQGSEA. Trimming at V came to 7 bases and at J to 2 bases, leaving 9 bases not matched to a gene. The chain's CDR3 is CSAKQGANTNEKLFF. The CDR3 nucleotides are TGCAGCGCGAAGCAGGGGGCTAACACTAATGAAAAACTGTTTTTT.

The rearrangement links TRBV12-3 or TRBV12-4 to TRBJ1-2; 8 bases match TRBD1. J lost 5 bases, V lost 6 bases, and 14 bases had no gene match. There are 16 residues in the CDR3. The CDR3 DNA reads TGTGCCAGCAGGGGACAGGAGCTACCCTGGAGGTATGGCTACACCTTC. It specifies CASRGQELPWRYGYTF.

As concerns this clonotype: Relative to the germline gene, one junction end is altered; a read error may explain this. The chain couples TRBV14 to TRBJ2-4; 7 bases agree with TRBD1. Per the germline V gene, CDR1 is SGHDN and CDR2 is FVKESK. The CDR3 is 15 residues long. The CDR3 nucleotides are TGTGCCAGCAACCAAGACAGGGTTGGCAAAAACATTCAGTACTTC. It is translated as CASNQDRVGKNIQYF.

This clonotype was seen more than once but under ten times. This sequence joins TRBV20-1 and TRBJ1-6; D is uncertain. The CDR3 runs 14 residues. CDR1 and CDR2 (germline): DFQATT, SNEGSKA (reference sequence). V shed 5 bases and J shed 7 bases, with 15 bases lying between them. This chain's CDR3 is CSAASGPQNSPLHF. For the CDR3, the DNA is TGCAGTGCTGCCTCCGGTCCCCAAAATTCACCCCTCCACTTT.

On this clonotype: A read error may account for a junction end that differs from germline. The rearrangement links TRBV7-2 to TRBJ2-1, with TRBD1 matching 9 bases. Germline CDR1 SGHTA, CDR2 FQGNSA. The CDR3 covers 16 residues. CDR3: CTSSLNTGTGRNGQFF. The CDR3 DNA follows: TGTACCAGCAGCTTAAATACCGGGACAGGGAGGAATGGGCAGTTCTTC.

CDR3 protein: CASNLTAGYEQYF. DNA for the CDR3: TGTGCCAGCAACCTAACGGCCGGCTATGAGCAGTACTTC. The chain recombines TRBV21-1 with TRBJ2-5. TRBV21-1 is listed as a pseudogene. The CDR3 spans 13 residues.

There are a few counts of this clonotype. In nucleotides, the CDR3 is TGTGCCAGCAGTTTATGGACTCATAGCACAGATACGCAGTATTTT. Encoded protein: CASSLWTHSTDTQYF. This chain joins TRBV27 and TRBJ2-3, with D perhaps matching TRBD2 (5 bases). The CDR3 sequence is 15 residues long. Per germline, CDR1 MNHEY and CDR2 SMNVEV (reference sequence). V was cut by 1 base and J by 0 bases, with 8 bases left in between.

This sequence joins TRBV12-3 or TRBV12-4 and TRBJ2-1; TRBD1 is a possible D gene (6 bases). The V gene lost 1 base and the J gene lost 13 bases, with 14 bases spanning the gap. The CDR3 contains 13 residues. CDR3 DNA sequence: TGTGCCAGCAGTTTAGGGACAGAAGAGACCCAGTTCTTC. Its protein is CASSLGTEETQFF.

The chain carries TRBV25-1 and TRBJ1-2; 8 nucleotides align to TRBD1. The V and J ends lost 2 bases and 7 bases, in that order; junction bases with no gene match: 9. CDR1 and CDR2 (germline): MGHDK, SYGVNS. This CDR3 has 15 amino acids. CDR3 DNA: TGTGCCAGCAGTGAAATGGACAGGGAGTGGGGTGGCTACACCTTC. Translating gives CASSEMDREWGGYTF.

This clonotype has just a few counts. This chain connects TRBV14 to TRBJ2-7, with no clear D. V lost 3 bases, J lost 4 bases, and 19 bases lay in between. The CDR3 is 16 residues long. Germline V gene lookup returns CDR1 SGHDN and CDR2 FVKESK. CDR3 sequence (DNA): TGTGCCAGCAGCCACTTCCAGGTTACTGATCTATACGAGCAGTACTTC. Protein sequence: CASSHFQVTDLYEQYF.

The chain recombines TRBV7-9 with TRBJ2-3; 7 nucleotides align to TRBD2. Losses at the gene ends were 0 bases for V and 0 bases for J; bases not matched to a gene: 12. CDR1 is SEHNR and CDR2 is FQNEAQ in the germline V gene (reference sequence). The CDR3 runs to 19 residues. The CDR3 sequence is CASSLARLARLTSTDTQYF. CDR3 bases: TGTGCCAGCAGCTTAGCTCGACTAGCCCGCCTCACTAGCACAGATACGCAGTATTTT.

The chain joins TRBV5-6 to TRBJ2-5; D remains unclear. The V end lost 1 base, the J end lost 11 bases, and 12 bases lay between the germline ends. The CDR3 is made up of 12 amino acids. The germline V gene encodes CDR1 SGHDT and CDR2 YYEEEE. The chain's CDR3 is CASSLTHNEQYF. In DNA, the CDR3 is TGTGCCAGCAGCTTGACGCACAATGAGCAGTACTTC.

This clonotype occurred a few times. J is TRBJ2-3 and V is TRBV3-1; TRBD2 agrees at 9 bases. This CDR3 contains 16 residues. Germline V CDR1 and CDR2: LGHDT, YNNKEL (reference sequence). J lost 0 bases, V lost 4 bases, and 5 bases had no gene match. CDR3 DNA sequence: TGTGCCAGCAGCCGGCGACTAGCGGCTAGCACAGATACGCAGTATTTT. Translation gives CASSRRLAASTDTQYF.

This clonotype turned up a few times. J is TRBJ1-1 and V is TRBV15, with no clear D. V was clipped by 3 bases and J by 1 base, with 9 bases between them. The CDR3 length is 14 residues. CDR1 and CDR2 from the germline V gene are LNHNV and YYDKDF (reference sequence). Here the CDR3 reads CATSSETRNTEAFF. The CDR3 DNA reads as TGTGCCACCAGCAGTGAAACTCGGAACACTGAAGCTTTCTTT.

This clonotype was counted only a few times. This sequence joins TRBV20-1 and TRBJ1-2; D is undetermined. Per the germline V gene, CDR1 is DFQATT and CDR2 is SNEGSKA (reference sequence). The CDR3 sequence is 12 residues long. Between the trimmed V and J ends, which lost 1 base and 7 bases, there was a span of 10 bases. This CDR3 reads CSARAGSSGYTF. The CDR3 bases are TGCAGTGCTAGAGCGGGTTCAAGTGGCTACACCTTC.

There are a few counts of this clonotype. The genes are TRBV7-9 and TRBJ2-3; TRBD2 agrees at 14 bases. The V gene end was trimmed by 4 bases and the J gene end by 8 bases; junction bases not matched to a gene: 5. The CDR3 contains 15 residues. Germline CDR1 is SEHNR and CDR2 is FQNEAQ (reference sequence). CDR3 sequence reads: CASSSTSGRAFTQYF. In DNA, the CDR3 is TGTGCCAGCAGCTCGACTAGCGGGAGGGCCTTTACGCAGTATTTT.

The rearrangement links TRBV4-1 to TRBJ2-2; D is perhaps TRBD1 (6 bases). The CDR3 has 16 amino acids. Germline CDR1 reads MGHRA; CDR2 reads YSYEKL. Trimming pared 2 bases from V and 4 bases from J, leaving 14 bases between. The CDR3 coding sequence is TGCGCCAGCAGCCAACAGGGGCTCCTAAGCACCGGGGAGCTGTTTTTT. Translated, it gives CASSQQGLLSTGELFF.

This clonotype was seen a few times. The V call is TRBV20-1, the J call TRBJ2-7, with D maybe TRBD2 (6 bases). Germline V lookup: CDR1 DFQATT, CDR2 SNEGSKA (reference sequence). V lost 5 bases and J 4 bases, leaving 21 bases between the germline ends. This CDR3 comprises 15 residues. The CDR3 protein is CSAADLGGKGYEQYF. The DNA for the CDR3 is TGCAGTGCTGCCGACCTTGGGGGGAAGGGATACGAGCAGTACTTC.

Note on this clonotype: One end of the junction does not line up with germline, which may come from a read error. The rearrangement links TRBV20-1 to TRBJ2-2; perhaps TRBD2 as D (6 bases). The CDR3 extends over 16 amino acids. Germline V gives CDR1 DFQATT, CDR2 SNEGSKA (reference sequence). As DNA, the CDR3 is TGCAGTGCTAGAGCTCCGGGTAGCGGTCTCACCGGGGAACTGTTTTTT. This encodes CSARAPGSGLTGELFF.

This clonotype has only a few counts. The V call is TRBV5-1, the J call TRBJ2-5; D is perhaps TRBD2 (5 bases). The CDR3 is made up of 16 amino acids. V was shortened by 4 bases and J by 4 bases, with 20 bases between the two germline ends. Germline V gives CDR1 SGHRS, CDR2 YFSETQ. CDR3 loop: CASSVSGPRGSETQYF. The CDR3 region has the DNA TGCGCCAGCAGCGTCTCGGGTCCCAGAGGGTCAGAGACCCAGTACTTC.

This clonotype has just a few counts. This chain joins TRBV20-1 and TRBJ2-3; 8 bases agree with TRBD1. Germline CDR1 is DFQATT and CDR2 is SNEGSKA (reference sequence). J was trimmed by 4 bases and V by 7 bases; bases with no gene match: 13. The CDR3 covers 15 residues. CDR3 sequence: CSEVSGDRISDTQYF. CDR3 bases: TGCAGTGAGGTCTCTGGGGACAGGATATCAGATACGCAGTATTTT.

The V gene is TRBV9, the J gene TRBJ2-3; possibly TRBD2 for D (5 bases). This CDR3 comprises 16 residues. CDR1 and CDR2 (germline): SGDLS, YYNGEE. The V end lost 3 bases, the J end lost 1 base, and 15 bases lay between the germline ends. The CDR3 spells CASSGATGSGTDTQYF. In nucleotides, the CDR3 is TGTGCCAGCAGCGGGGCGACGGGGAGTGGCACAGATACGCAGTATTTT.

This sequence joins TRBV28 and TRBJ1-2; maybe TRBD1 (5 bases). Trimming took off 8 bases at V and 4 bases at J, with 14 bases between the two ends. Germline-derived CDR1 and CDR2 are MDHEN and SYDVKM. CDR3 size: 13 residues. CDR3 protein: CASGQVSRYGYTF. CDR3 coding DNA: TGTGCCAGCGGACAAGTCTCCCGCTATGGCTACACCTTC.

The table lists this clonotype with a few counts. The chain uses TRBV10-3 and TRBJ1-1; the D gene is possibly TRBD1 (6 bases). The CDR3 totals 14 residues. Trimming stripped 2 bases from V and 1 base from J, with 8 bases between. The germline CDR1 and CDR2 sequences are ENHRY and SYGVKD. The CDR3 DNA reads as TGTGCCATCAGTGAGGCAGGGGCGAACACTGAAGCTTTCTTT. Its protein product is CAISEAGANTEAFF.

The gene calls are TRBV5-1 and TRBJ2-1, with 10 bases identical to TRBD2. The CDR3 sequence is 14 residues long. Germline loops: CDR1 SGHRS, CDR2 YFSETQ. V gave up 1 base and J gave up 9 bases; unmatched junction bases: 4. The chain's CDR3 is CASSLRVAGGEQFF. For the CDR3, the DNA is TGCGCCAGCAGCTTGAGGGTAGCGGGAGGTGAGCAGTTCTTC.

On this clonotype: Compared with germline, one end of the junction differs, possibly owing to a read error. The CDR3 spells CASSERASGRGNNEQFF. CDR3 DNA sequence: TGCGCCAGCAGTGAAAGGGCCAGCGGGAGGGGTAACAATGAGCAGTTCTTC. The chain links TRBV6-1 to TRBJ2-1; TRBD2 agrees at 10 bases. Germline V CDR1 and CDR2: MNHNS, SASEGT. This CDR3 contains 17 residues.

The chain carries TRBV5-6 and TRBJ2-4; weak D call: TRBD1 (5 bases). The better agreement between TRBJ2-5 and the DNA end casts doubt on the J call. Germline V lookup: CDR1 SGHDT, CDR2 YYEEEE. The CDR3 has 14 residues. For the CDR3, the DNA is TGTGCCAGCAGCCGCACAGGTGATCTAGAGACCCAGTACTTC. Protein: CASSRTGDLETQYF.

This clonotype was picked up many times. V gene TRBV5-1 combines with J gene TRBJ2-7; 11 nucleotides match TRBD2. This CDR3 comprises 16 residues. Trimming at V came to 4 bases and at J to 0 bases, leaving 6 bases not matched to a gene. Germline V gene data show CDR1 as SGHRS and CDR2 as YFSETQ. CDR3 sequence (DNA): TGCGCCAGCAGCCCCATGACTAGCGGGGCCTCCTACGAGCAGTACTTC. This translates into CASSPMTSGASYEQYF.